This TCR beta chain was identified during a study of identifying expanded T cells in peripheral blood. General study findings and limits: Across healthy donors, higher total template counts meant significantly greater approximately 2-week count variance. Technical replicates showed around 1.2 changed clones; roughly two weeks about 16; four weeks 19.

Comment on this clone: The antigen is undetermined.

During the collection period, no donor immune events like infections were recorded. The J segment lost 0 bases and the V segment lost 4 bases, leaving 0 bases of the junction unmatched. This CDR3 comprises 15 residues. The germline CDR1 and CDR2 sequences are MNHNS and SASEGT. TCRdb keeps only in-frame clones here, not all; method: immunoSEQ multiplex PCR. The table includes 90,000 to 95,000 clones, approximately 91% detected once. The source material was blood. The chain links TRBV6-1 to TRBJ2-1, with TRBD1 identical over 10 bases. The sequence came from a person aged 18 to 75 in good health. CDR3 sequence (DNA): TGTGCCAGCAGTGGACAGGGGGCCTCCTACAATGAGCAGTTCTTC. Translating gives CASSGQGASYNEQFF.